This entry is about one T cell receptor beta chain. Its antigen is currently unknown. These data come from a study of T cells after yellow fever vaccination. Study-level points and caveats: A limited proportion of clonotypes was detected within both the CD4 and CD8 compartments.

Each CDR3 protein gets one entry after TCRdb re-called the 5' RACE reads with MiXCR. The sample shows nearly 550,000 distinct CDR3 sequences, less than 20% of them seen only once. Per the germline V gene, CDR1 is SQVTM and CDR2 is ANQGSEA. V lost 3 bases, J lost 4 bases, and 21 bases lay in between. The CDR3 has 16 residues. Material: PBMCs, obtained 15 days after the yellow fever booster vaccination. The chain has TRBV29-1 and TRBJ1-1; a possible D gene is TRBD1 (5 bases). The TCR originated in a man under 40 who received the YFV17D yellow fever vaccine. In nucleotides, the CDR3 is TGCAGCGTTGAGGCAGGGCGCGATCCCCTGAGCACTGAAGCTTTCTTT. This encodes CSVEAGRDPLSTEAFF.